The rows below give T cell receptor beta chains drawn from one sample of a study of CD8 T cells in ankylosing spondylitis. One entry per CDR3 protein, called by TCRdb with MiXCR from the 5' RACE reads. The table includes about 440,000 distinct CDR3 sequences, roughly 15% detected once. The material sequenced was blood, either unsorted or a sorted T cell fraction (not recorded which). Receptors originate from a male donor with ankylosing spondylitis. The CDR3 runs from the conserved cysteine through the conserved F or W. Fields, in order: D gene, clone size, V gene, J gene, CDR3 DNA, CDR3 protein. A D gene is named only where the DNA matches it firmly. Size is stated for part of the rows, as once, few or many counts, or as a class when the clone is expanded.

d_gene: TRBD1
abundance: once
v_gene: TRBV5-5
j_gene: TRBJ2-3
CDR3nt: TGTGCCAGCAGCTTGGGGACAGGGTTTAGGGCAGATACGCAGTATTTT
CDR3aa: CASSLGTGFRADTQYF

d_gene: TRBD2
abundance: few
v_gene: TRBV29-1
j_gene: TRBJ2-2
CDR3nt: TGCAGCGTAAGACTAGCGGGTATCACCGGGGAGCTGTTTTTT
CDR3aa: CSVRLAGITGELFF

d_gene: NA
abundance: NA
v_gene: TRBV28
j_gene: TRBJ1-1
CDR3nt: TGTGCCAGCAGTCCAAGGACAGTTCAAAACACTGAAGCTTTCTTT
CDR3aa: CASSPRTVQNTEAFF

d_gene: NA
abundance: NA
v_gene: TRBV6-1
j_gene: TRBJ1-6
CDR3nt: TGTGCCAGCAGTCAACAGGGTGGAGGCTCACCCCTCCACTTT
CDR3aa: CASSQQGGGSPLHF

d_gene: NA
abundance: NA
v_gene: TRBV11-2
j_gene: TRBJ1-1
CDR3nt: TGTGCCAGCAGCTTAGTAGCAGGGATGGGCACTGAAGCTTTCTTT
CDR3aa: CASSLVAGMGTEAFF

d_gene: NA
abundance: NA
v_gene: TRBV28
j_gene: TRBJ2-1
CDR3nt: TGTGCCAGCAGACCATTTTCTAGCGCCCTGAGGTCCTACAATGAGCAGTTCTTC
CDR3aa: CASRPFSSALRSYNEQFF

d_gene: NA
abundance: few
v_gene: TRBV25-1
j_gene: TRBJ2-7
CDR3nt: TGTGCCAGCAGTAACAACCACGAGCAGTACTTC
CDR3aa: CASSNNHEQYF

d_gene: NA
abundance: few
v_gene: TRBV11-2
j_gene: TRBJ1-1
CDR3nt: TGTGCCAGCAGCGTCCTAAGGGAGGACACTGAAGCTTTCTTT
CDR3aa: CASSVLREDTEAFF

d_gene: NA
abundance: NA
v_gene: TRBV4-2
j_gene: TRBJ2-2
CDR3nt: TGTGCCAGCAGCCAACTGACAGGGAACACCGGGGAGCTGTTTTTT
CDR3aa: CASSQLTGNTGELFF

d_gene: NA
abundance: many
v_gene: TRBV4-1
j_gene: TRBJ1-4
CDR3nt: TGCGCCAGCAGCCAATTGGCAGGGAATGAAAAACTGTTTTTT
CDR3aa: CASSQLAGNEKLFF

d_gene: NA
abundance: many
v_gene: TRBV18
j_gene: TRBJ1-5
CDR3nt: TGTGCCAGCAGTCCCCCTGGACAGCCCCAGCATTTT
CDR3aa: CASSPPGQPQHF

d_gene: TRBD2
abundance: few
v_gene: TRBV10-3
j_gene: TRBJ2-1
CDR3nt: TGTGCCATCTCCCCGAGCGGGGGCTCCTACAATGAGCAGTTCTTC
CDR3aa: CAISPSGGSYNEQFF

d_gene: TRBD2
abundance: few
v_gene: TRBV6-5
j_gene: TRBJ2-2
CDR3nt: TGTGCCAGCAGTTACTCGTTGGGTGCGGGGGGAAAAACCGGGGAGCTGTTTTTT
CDR3aa: CASSYSLGAGGKTGELFF

d_gene: NA
abundance: few
v_gene: TRBV5-5
j_gene: TRBJ2-5
CDR3nt: TGTGCCAGCAGGCCCGGGTGGGTCCAAGAGACCCAGTACTTC
CDR3aa: CASRPGWVQETQYF

d_gene: TRBD2
abundance: NA
v_gene: TRBV2
j_gene: TRBJ2-7
CDR3nt: TGTGCCAGCGGGGCTAGCGGGAGGGGGACCTACGAGCAGTACTTC
CDR3aa: CASGASGRGTYEQYF

d_gene: NA
abundance: NA
v_gene: TRBV20-1
j_gene: TRBJ1-1
CDR3nt: TGCAGTGCCCATCGAATAGCCGAAGCTTTCTTT
CDR3aa: CSAHRIAEAFF

d_gene: TRBD2
abundance: many
v_gene: TRBV15
j_gene: TRBJ2-7
CDR3nt: TGTGCCACCAGCAGAGTCCGGGAGGCCTACGAGCAGTACTTC
CDR3aa: CATSRVREAYEQYF

d_gene: NA
abundance: NA
v_gene: TRBV9
j_gene: TRBJ1-4
CDR3nt: TGTGCCAGCAGCCCCTCGGGGGTTTATAATGAAAAACTGTTTTTT
CDR3aa: CASSPSGVYNEKLFF

d_gene: NA
abundance: few
v_gene: TRBV5-1
j_gene: TRBJ1-2
CDR3nt: TGCGCCAGCAGCTTGGGACAGAAGAACTATGGCTACACCTTC
CDR3aa: CASSLGQKNYGYTF

d_gene: NA
abundance: few
v_gene: TRBV9
j_gene: TRBJ2-1
CDR3nt: TGTGCCAGCAGCGTAGATCGGAGAGGCGATGAGCAGTTCTTC
CDR3aa: CASSVDRRGDEQFF

d_gene: NA
abundance: many
v_gene: TRBV25-1
j_gene: TRBJ1-5
CDR3nt: TGTGCCAGCAGTGGGCACAGTTTCAATCAGCCCCAGCATTTT
CDR3aa: CASSGHSFNQPQHF

d_gene: NA
abundance: NA
v_gene: TRBV4-1
j_gene: TRBJ2-5
CDR3nt: TGCGCCAGCAGCCCAAATGGCTGGGGCTTCCAAGAGACCCAGTACTTC
CDR3aa: CASSPNGWGFQETQYF

d_gene: TRBD1
abundance: NA
v_gene: TRBV6-2/TRBV6-3
j_gene: TRBJ1-2
CDR3nt: TGTGCCGTGACAGGGGGCCTTAACTATGGCTACACCTTC
CDR3aa: CAVTGGLNYGYTF

d_gene: TRBD2
abundance: NA
v_gene: TRBV7-3
j_gene: TRBJ2-7
CDR3nt: TGTGCCAGCAGCTCAGGGTTACTAGCGTACGAGCAGTACTTC
CDR3aa: CASSSGLLAYEQYF

d_gene: NA
abundance: NA
v_gene: TRBV3-1
j_gene: TRBJ2-3
CDR3nt: TGTGCCAGCAGCGAGCGGACCTCCCGAGGCACAGATACGCAGTATTTT
CDR3aa: CASSERTSRGTDTQYF

d_gene: NA
abundance: NA
v_gene: TRBV10-3
j_gene: TRBJ2-1
CDR3nt: TGTGCCAGCCACGGATCCTCCTACAATGAGCAGTTCTTC
CDR3aa: CASHGSSYNEQFF

d_gene: NA
abundance: few
v_gene: TRBV18
j_gene: TRBJ2-1
CDR3nt: TGTGCCAGCTCACCACCGGCGGGTGAGTATGAGCAGTTCTTC
CDR3aa: CASSPPAGEYEQFF

d_gene: NA
abundance: NA
v_gene: TRBV5-5
j_gene: TRBJ2-1
CDR3nt: TGTGCCAGCAGGTTGCGATTGTACAATGAGCAGTTCTTC
CDR3aa: CASRLRLYNEQFF

d_gene: TRBD1
abundance: few
v_gene: TRBV5-1
j_gene: TRBJ1-6
CDR3nt: TGCGCCAGCAACGACAGGGAGAATTCACCCCTCCACTTT
CDR3aa: CASNDRENSPLHF

d_gene: NA
abundance: few
v_gene: TRBV2
j_gene: TRBJ2-2
CDR3nt: TGTGCCAGCAGTGTGGGCAGGATGGACACCGGGGAGCTGTTTTTT
CDR3aa: CASSVGRMDTGELFF

d_gene: TRBD1
abundance: NA
v_gene: TRBV6-2/TRBV6-3
j_gene: TRBJ1-3
CDR3nt: TGTGCCAGCAGCAGAGGGGGCGTCTCTGGAAACACCATATATTTT
CDR3aa: CASSRGGVSGNTIYF

d_gene: NA
abundance: NA
v_gene: TRBV12-3/TRBV12-4
j_gene: TRBJ1-6
CDR3nt: TGTGCCAGCAGTTTAGGAGGGGCGTTTGGTTCACCCCTCCACTTT
CDR3aa: CASSLGGAFGSPLHF

d_gene: NA
abundance: NA
v_gene: TRBV7-2
j_gene: TRBJ2-1
CDR3nt: TGTGCCAGCAGCGAGACAGCGAGCTCCTACAATGAGCAGTTCTTC
CDR3aa: CASSETASSYNEQFF

d_gene: TRBD1
abundance: NA
v_gene: TRBV11-1
j_gene: TRBJ2-4
CDR3nt: TGTGCCAGCAGCCCCCTGGTGGGGACAGGACTCCTTTTAGCCAAAAACATTCAGTACTTC
CDR3aa: CASSPLVGTGLLLAKNIQYF

d_gene: NA
abundance: NA
v_gene: TRBV9
j_gene: TRBJ1-5
CDR3nt: TGTGCCAGCAGCCCCCTTAGCGGGTTAGATCAGCCCCAGCATTTT
CDR3aa: CASSPLSGLDQPQHF

d_gene: NA
abundance: few
v_gene: TRBV21-1
j_gene: TRBJ1-5
CDR3nt: TGTGCCAGCAGCCAATTAGACAGGGAGGCGGACCAGCCCCAGCATTTT
CDR3aa: CASSQLDREADQPQHF

d_gene: TRBD1
abundance: NA
v_gene: TRBV6-1
j_gene: TRBJ2-3
CDR3nt: TGTGCCAGCAGGGCCGGGACAGGGTTCACAGATACGCAGTATTTT
CDR3aa: CASRAGTGFTDTQYF

d_gene: NA
abundance: NA
v_gene: TRBV20-1
j_gene: TRBJ1-1
CDR3nt: TGCAGTGCCCGCATGACCGGTGGAGCTTTCTTT
CDR3aa: CSARMTGGAFF

d_gene: NA
abundance: NA
v_gene: TRBV20-1
j_gene: TRBJ1-5
CDR3nt: TGCAGTGCTAGTCGGACGGTCTATAGCAATCAGCCCCAGCATTTT
CDR3aa: CSASRTVYSNQPQHF

d_gene: NA
abundance: few
v_gene: TRBV7-3
j_gene: TRBJ2-5
CDR3nt: TGTGCCAGCAGCTTAAGACAGGAAGAGACCCAGTACTTC
CDR3aa: CASSLRQEETQYF

d_gene: NA
abundance: NA
v_gene: TRBV12-3/TRBV12-4
j_gene: TRBJ1-3
CDR3nt: TGTGCCAGCAGTTTCGCCCTCGTTGGAAACACCATATATTTT
CDR3aa: CASSFALVGNTIYF

d_gene: TRBD1
abundance: few
v_gene: TRBV25-1
j_gene: TRBJ2-7
CDR3nt: TGTGCCAGCAGTACCGACCAGGGGGCTCGGGAGCAGTACTTC
CDR3aa: CASSTDQGAREQYF

d_gene: NA
abundance: few
v_gene: TRBV12-3/TRBV12-4
j_gene: TRBJ1-2
CDR3nt: TGTGCCAGCAGTCCCGAGGGGAGGGGCTACACCTTC
CDR3aa: CASSPEGRGYTF

d_gene: TRBD1
abundance: NA
v_gene: TRBV7-9
j_gene: TRBJ1-1
CDR3nt: TGTGCCAGCAGCTTAGGGACAGGGGGCGGAGGTGAAGCTTTCTTT
CDR3aa: CASSLGTGGGGEAFF

d_gene: TRBD2
abundance: NA
v_gene: TRBV20-1
j_gene: TRBJ2-3
CDR3nt: TGCAGTGTCGCCAGCGTACTAGCGGGGACCAAGGATCTCACAGATACGCAGTATTTT
CDR3aa: CSVASVLAGTKDLTDTQYF

d_gene: NA
abundance: NA
v_gene: TRBV4-2
j_gene: TRBJ2-1
CDR3nt: TGTGCCAGCAGCAAATCGACCCTCGTAGCAAATGAGCAGTTCTTC
CDR3aa: CASSKSTLVANEQFF

d_gene: NA
abundance: few
v_gene: TRBV30
j_gene: TRBJ2-5
CDR3nt: TGTGCCTGGGATGGAAGAACAGGGGAGACCCAGTACTTC
CDR3aa: CAWDGRTGETQYF

d_gene: NA
abundance: few
v_gene: TRBV7-8
j_gene: TRBJ2-5
CDR3nt: TGTGCCAGCAGCTTAGCGTCGGGAACCCAAGAGACCCAGTACTTC
CDR3aa: CASSLASGTQETQYF

d_gene: TRBD2
abundance: few
v_gene: TRBV3-1
j_gene: TRBJ2-5
CDR3nt: TGTGCCAGCAGCCAAATTCCTAGCGGGAGCGAGACCCAGTACTTC
CDR3aa: CASSQIPSGSETQYF

d_gene: NA
abundance: NA
v_gene: TRBV5-1
j_gene: TRBJ2-7
CDR3nt: TGCGCCAGCAGCTTGGTCCCCCCCGGCCAGGGGACCTACGAGCAGTACTTC
CDR3aa: CASSLVPPGQGTYEQYF

d_gene: TRBD2
abundance: few
v_gene: TRBV7-8
j_gene: TRBJ2-3
CDR3nt: TGTGCCAGCAGCTTAGGGGCTAGCGGACACACAGATACGCAGTATTTT
CDR3aa: CASSLGASGHTDTQYF

d_gene: NA
abundance: few
v_gene: TRBV6-1
j_gene: TRBJ1-5
CDR3nt: TGTGCCAGCAGGGACAGAACTAATCAGCCCCAGCATTTT
CDR3aa: CASRDRTNQPQHF

d_gene: NA
abundance: NA
v_gene: TRBV12-3/TRBV12-4
j_gene: TRBJ2-7
CDR3nt: TGTGCCAGCAGCGGCCCGAATACAGGGCCCTCGGGGGAGCAGTACTTC
CDR3aa: CASSGPNTGPSGEQYF

d_gene: NA
abundance: NA
v_gene: TRBV5-1
j_gene: TRBJ2-1
CDR3nt: TGCGCCAGCAGCTTGGTGGGGACAAGCTACAATGAGCAGTTCTTC
CDR3aa: CASSLVGTSYNEQFF

d_gene: TRBD2
abundance: NA
v_gene: TRBV5-6
j_gene: TRBJ2-5
CDR3nt: TGTGCCAGCAGCTTGGGACTAGCGCTCCAAGAGACCCAGTACTTC
CDR3aa: CASSLGLALQETQYF

d_gene: TRBD2
abundance: many
v_gene: TRBV5-1
j_gene: TRBJ2-1
CDR3nt: TGCGCCAGCAGCTTGACAGCGGGGGCCTACAATGAGCAGTTCTTC
CDR3aa: CASSLTAGAYNEQFF

d_gene: TRBD2
abundance: NA
v_gene: TRBV5-1
j_gene: TRBJ2-1
CDR3nt: TGCGCCAGCAGCTCCCCTCGGACTAGCGGGACCGCAACCTACAATGAGCAGTTCTTC
CDR3aa: CASSSPRTSGTATYNEQFF

d_gene: NA
abundance: few
v_gene: TRBV7-9
j_gene: TRBJ1-2
CDR3nt: TGTGCCAGCAGCTTATCGACAGGATGGGGCTACACCTTC
CDR3aa: CASSLSTGWGYTF